These 27 T cell receptor beta chains came from one sample sequenced in a study of vaccination effects on CD4 cells after COVID-19. These receptors lack a known antigen. Culture lasted about 10 days before CD4+ T cell isolation. The person had a PCR-confirmed SARS-CoV-2 infection during March to December 2020. Either the BNT162b2 or mRNA-1273 vaccine was given to participants in two doses. TCRdb's copy holds only in-frame clones and misses some; the assay was immunoSEQ multiplex PCR. The sample has roughly 35,000 clones; roughly four fifths are singletons. Sequences were derived from CD4+ T cells from PBMCs cultured without peptide, sampled after COVID-19 vaccination. These receptors came from a human donor who had a prior SARS-CoV-2 infection.

The chain has TRBV5-4 and TRBJ2-1; the match to TRBD2 covers 10 bases. The CDR3 is made up of 16 amino acids. The V and J ends lost 0 bases and 8 bases, in that order; junction bases with no gene match: 8. Germline lookup yields CDR1 SGHNT and CDR2 YYREEE (reference sequence). The CDR3, as DNA: TGTGCCAGCAGCTTGGGGTCTAGCGGGAGTATCTATGAGCAGTTCTTC. Amino acids: CASSLGSSGSIYEQFF.

The chain recombines TRBV11-3 with TRBJ2-7; TRBD1 agrees at 12 bases. The V gene end was trimmed by 4 bases and the J gene end by 5 bases; junction bases not matched to a gene: 9. This CDR3 contains 16 residues. Per the germline V gene, CDR1 is SGHNT and CDR2 is YENEEA. Here the CDR3 reads CASSSHRDRGRNEQYF. For the CDR3, the DNA is TGTGCCAGCAGCTCCCACCGGGACAGGGGGCGCAACGAGCAGTACTTC.

The gene calls are TRBV18 and TRBJ1-3; TRBD1 agrees at 11 bases. The germline V gene has CDR1 KGHSH and CDR2 LQKENI. The CDR3 runs to 16 residues. The V gene end was trimmed by 5 bases and the J gene end by 4 bases; junction bases not matched to a gene: 7. In DNA form, the CDR3 reads TGTGCCAGCTCATTCGGACAGGGGGCGCTGGGAAACACCATATATTTT. It codes for CASSFGQGALGNTIYF.

The V call is TRBV21-1, the J call TRBJ2-7; the table calls TRBD1, which could not be checked here. TRBV21-1 is a documented pseudogene. This CDR3 is 16 amino acids long. In nucleotides, the CDR3 is TGTGCCAGCGCCGCGTGGGGACAGGGATTCCTATACGAGCAGTACTTC. It yields the protein CASAAWGQGFLYEQYF.

The rearrangement uses TRBV5-4 and TRBJ2-3, with 8 bases aligning to TRBD2. The CDR3 is made up of 14 amino acids. With 4 bases clipped from V and 5 bases from J, the junction kept 6 bases outside the gene matches. Germline CDR1 is SGHNT and CDR2 is YYREEE (reference sequence). The CDR3 loop reads CASSPQRELDTQYF. The CDR3 DNA is TGTGCCAGCAGCCCCCAGCGGGAGTTAGATACGCAGTATTTT. Full variable domain (rest looked up from reference TRBV5-4 and TRBJ2-3): ETGVTQSPTHLIKTRGQQVTLRCSSQSGHNTVSWYQQALGQGPQFIFQYYREEENGRGNFPPRFSGLQFPNYSSELNVNALELDDSALYLCASSPQRELDTQYFGPGTRLTVL.

The chain is built from TRBV2 and TRBJ2-1; either TRBD1 or TRBD2 may supply D (7 bases each). Germline V gene sequence: CDR1 SNHLY, CDR2 FYNNEI. This CDR3 comprises 17 residues. The V end lost 6 bases, the J end lost 0 bases, and 18 bases lay between the germline ends. Here the CDR3 DNA reads TGTGCCAGCAGGGGACTATTGGACAGGAGCTCCTACAATGAGCAGTTCTTC. This gives the protein CASRGLLDRSSYNEQFF.

This clone was detected only once. The gene calls are TRBV4-2 and TRBJ2-7; a weak D match, TRBD2 (7 bases). The V and J ends lost 1 base and 5 bases respectively, with 18 bases between them. CDR3 length equals 16 residues. Germline CDR1 is LGHNA and CDR2 is YNFKEQ. Here the CDR3 reads CASSQGGGDKADEQYF. Written as DNA, the CDR3 is TGTGCCAGCAGCCAAGGAGGGGGGGACAAGGCCGACGAGCAGTACTTC.

CDR3 loop: CASSTRTGTYEQYF. The DNA for the CDR3 is TGTGCCAGCAGCACCCGGACAGGGACCTACGAGCAGTACTTC. V usage is TRBV7-9 and J usage is TRBJ2-7, with 8 bases identical to TRBD1. Germline-derived CDR1 and CDR2 are SEHNR and FQNEAQ (reference sequence). This CDR3 comprises 14 residues. Unmatched junction bases numbered 5, after V lost 5 bases and J lost 2 bases.

The chain is built from TRBV3-1 (or the pseudogene TRBV3-2) and TRBJ1-1, with TRBD1 matching 7 bases. CDR3 size: 13 residues. The ends lost 3 bases at V and 6 bases at J; junction bases unmatched: 4. Germline assignment: CDR1 LGHDT and CDR2 YNNKEL (reference sequence). CDR3 residues: CASSHHDRAEAFF. CDR3 nucleotide sequence: TGTGCCAGCAGCCACCACGACAGGGCTGAAGCTTTCTTT.

This clone was counted between two and nine times. This chain connects TRBV30 to TRBJ2-1; 9 positions agree with TRBD1. The CDR3 sequence is 20 residues long. The V and J ends lost 2 bases and 15 bases, in that order; junction bases with no gene match: 32. Per germline, CDR1 GTSNPN and CDR2 SVGIG (reference sequence). CDR3 in amino acids: CAWSLPSYRGQLPRGPGRFF. The CDR3 nucleotides read TGTGCCTGGAGTCTCCCTTCCTACAGGGGGCAGCTTCCCCGTGGACCCGGACGGTTCTTC.

The genes are TRBV5-1 and TRBJ1-5; 11 positions agree with TRBD1. V dropped 1 base and J dropped 6; count of bases not matched to a gene: 6. Germline V gene data show CDR1 as SGHRS and CDR2 as YFSETQ. The CDR3 contains 16 residues. Written as DNA, the CDR3 is TGCGCCAGCAGCTTGCACCGGGACAGGGGGGGTCAGCCCCAGCATTTT. Translating it yields CASSLHRDRGGQPQHF.

J is TRBJ2-7 and V is TRBV9; possible D gene TRBD2, 5 bases. The germline CDR1 and CDR2 sequences are SGDLS and YYNGEE. The CDR3 is made up of 16 amino acids. Between the trimmed V and J ends, which lost 0 bases and 2 bases, there was a span of 15 bases. The DNA of the CDR3 is TGTGCCAGCAGCGTAGACTGGGCTAGCTCGACCTACGAGCAGTACTTC. Translating gives CASSVDWASSTYEQYF.

This chain uses TRBV3-1 (or the pseudogene TRBV3-2) with TRBJ2-1, with 8 positions matching TRBD2. The CDR3 is 14 residues long. The germline gives CDR1 LGHDT, CDR2 YNNKEL (reference sequence). Trimming cost V 0 bases and J 9 bases; bases outside gene matches: 4. CDR3 loop: CASSQETGGLEQFF. The DNA of the CDR3 is TGTGCCAGCAGCCAAGAAACGGGGGGGCTTGAGCAGTTCTTC.

V usage is TRBV5-1 and J usage is TRBJ2-2; D gene ambiguous. Germline assignment: CDR1 SGHRS and CDR2 YFSETQ. V was shortened by 0 bases and J by 4 bases, with 4 bases between the two germline ends. CDR3 length equals 13 residues. CDR3 loop: CASSLVPTGELFF. CDR3 coding DNA: TGCGCCAGCAGCTTGGTTCCCACCGGGGAGCTGTTTTTT. The complete variable domain, with remaining parts taken from reference TRBV5-1 and TRBJ2-2, reads KAGVTQTPRYLIKTRGQQVTLSCSPISGHRSVSWYQQTPGQGLQFLFEYFSETQRNKGNFPGRFSGRQFSNSRSEMNVSTLELGDSALYLCASSLVPTGELFFGEGSRLTVL.

The chain is built from TRBV7-2 and TRBJ2-1; no clear D. Germline lookup yields CDR1 SGHTA and CDR2 FQGNSA. The V and J ends lost 0 bases and 0 bases respectively, with 3 bases between them. The CDR3 spans 14 residues. The CDR3 DNA follows: TGTGCCAGCAGCTTAGCTAGCTCCTACAATGAGCAGTTCTTC. This translates into CASSLASSYNEQFF.

This chain connects TRBV27 to TRBJ2-3, with a weak D call TRBD2 (6 bases). This CDR3 contains 15 residues. V was pared by 2 bases and J by 10 bases, with 19 bases between. Germline V gene lookup returns CDR1 MNHEY and CDR2 SMNVEV (reference sequence). The CDR3 sequence: CASSLNSGLLRAQYF. The CDR3, as DNA: TGTGCCAGCAGTTTAAACTCGGGACTCCTTCGGGCGCAGTATTTT.

This chain links TRBV18 with TRBJ2-5, with D perhaps matching TRBD2 (6 bases). CDR3 length: 16 residues. Germline V lookup: CDR1 KGHSH, CDR2 LQKENI. The V end lost 3 bases, the J end lost 5 bases, and 19 bases lay between the germline ends. CDR3 protein: CASSPMGGVAGETQYF. The CDR3 DNA follows: TGTGCCAGCTCACCGATGGGGGGTGTCGCTGGGGAGACCCAGTACTTC. Variable domain in full (rest from reference TRBV18 and TRBJ2-5): NAGVMQNPRHLVRRRGQEARLRCSPMKGHSHVYWYRQLPEEGLKFMVYLQKENIIDESGMPKERFSAEFPKEGPSILRIQQVVRGDSAAYFCASSPMGGVAGETQYFGPGTRLLVL.

This clone was seen more than once but under ten times. The V call is TRBV3-1 (or the pseudogene TRBV3-2), the J call TRBJ2-7; D unresolved. Per the germline V gene, CDR1 is LGHDT and CDR2 is YNNKEL (reference sequence). CDR3 length equals 11 residues. V lost 10 bases, J lost 3 bases, and 10 bases lay in between. The DNA of the CDR3 is TGTGCCACTGCCGGGCTCTACGAGCAGTACTTC. Translating gives CATAGLYEQYF.

The V and J genes are TRBV5-1 and TRBJ1-5; 7 bases are a match to TRBD1. The junction had 5 bases not matched to a gene; V was cut back by 4 bases and J by 4 bases. Per germline, CDR1 SGHRS and CDR2 YFSETQ. This CDR3 has 14 amino acids. DNA for the CDR3: TGCGCCAGCAGCCCCGGGACAGCTAATCAGCCCCAGCATTTT. This codes for CASSPGTANQPQHF.

The chain links TRBV27 to TRBJ1-2; D ambiguous. V gave up 5 bases and J gave up 8 bases, with 27 bases separating them. This CDR3 region has 17 residues. In germline, CDR1 is MNHEY, CDR2 SMNVEV (reference sequence). The CDR3 loop is CASSQQTPGPRLLGYTF. The CDR3 nucleotides read TGTGCCAGCAGTCAGCAAACGCCGGGCCCGCGATTGTTAGGCTACACCTTC.

This chain joins TRBV4-2 and TRBJ1-6, with 9 bases fitting TRBD1. Germline V CDR1 and CDR2: LGHNA, YNFKEQ. V lost 1 base and J lost 4; bases outside the gene matches: 5. This CDR3 contains 17 residues. CDR3 amino acids: CASSQGRQGGYNSPLHF. The CDR3, as DNA: TGTGCCAGCAGCCAAGGACGACAGGGGGGTTATAATTCACCCCTCCACTTT.

The chain couples TRBV7-9 to TRBJ2-2; 12 nucleotides line up with TRBD2. The CDR3 has 19 amino acids. Germline values: CDR1 SEHNR, CDR2 FQNEAQ (reference sequence). Trimming cost V 1 base and J 3 bases; bases outside gene matches: 9. The CDR3 coding sequence is TGTGCCAGCAGCTTAGGCTTGCTAGCGGGGGGGCCAGACACCGGGGAGCTGTTTTTT. Its translation: CASSLGLLAGGPDTGELFF. Full variable domain (missing parts from reference TRBV7-9 and TRBJ2-2): DTGVSQNPRHKITKRGQNVTFRCDPISEHNRLYWYRQTLGQGPEFLTYFQNEAQLEKSRLLSDRFSAERPKGSFSTLEIQRTEQGDSAMYLCASSLGLLAGGPDTGELFFGEGSRLTVL.

The chain links TRBV6-5 to TRBJ1-1; D gene uncertain. Trimming removed 7 bases from V and 4 bases from J, with 19 bases in between. Germline V gene data show CDR1 as MNHEY and CDR2 as SVGAGI. The CDR3 sequence is 15 residues long. CDR3 bases: TGTGCCAGCACCCTTAACAGAGCTTGGGGCACTGAAGCTTTCTTT. It codes for CASTLNRAWGTEAFF.

CDR3 region: CASSGQGQGQNIQYF. Here the CDR3 DNA reads TGTGCCAGCAGCGGTCAGGGACAGGGGCAAAACATTCAGTACTTC. This chain joins TRBV2 and TRBJ2-4; 10 nucleotides agree with TRBD1. Germline V gives CDR1 SNHLY, CDR2 FYNNEI. The CDR3 length is 15 residues. V lost 6 bases and J lost 5; bases outside the gene matches: 7.

The chain carries TRBV10-3 and TRBJ1-2, with TRBD1 matching 9 bases. The CDR3 loop spans 15 amino acids. J gave up 3 bases and V 0 bases, and 2 bases lay outside the gene matches. The V gene's germline CDR1 is ENHRY and CDR2 SYGVKD. The CDR3 loop reads CAISESWDRDYGYTF. CDR3 nucleotide sequence: TGTGCCATCAGTGAGTCGTGGGACAGGGACTATGGCTACACCTTC.

A few counts support this clone. V gene TRBV20-1 combines with J gene TRBJ1-2; D is unresolved. Trimming shortened V by 5 bases and J by 10 bases, and 11 bases separated the two germline ends. Germline V gene sequence: CDR1 DFQATT, CDR2 SNEGSKA (reference sequence). The CDR3 extends over 10 amino acids. CDR3 region: CSALREAYTF. CDR3 in DNA: TGCAGTGCTCTCCGGGAGGCCTACACCTTC.

The CDR3 DNA follows: TGTGCCAGCAGCTTAGCCGTTCGACAGGCAGCCTTCACTAATGAAAAACTGTTTTTT. As protein: CASSLAVRQAAFTNEKLFF. The chain joins TRBV7-8 to TRBJ1-4; D may be TRBD1 (6 bases). Germline V gene lookup returns CDR1 SGHVS and CDR2 FQNEAQ. Trimming shortened V by 0 bases and J by 2 bases, and 19 bases separated the two germline ends. The CDR3 has 19 residues.